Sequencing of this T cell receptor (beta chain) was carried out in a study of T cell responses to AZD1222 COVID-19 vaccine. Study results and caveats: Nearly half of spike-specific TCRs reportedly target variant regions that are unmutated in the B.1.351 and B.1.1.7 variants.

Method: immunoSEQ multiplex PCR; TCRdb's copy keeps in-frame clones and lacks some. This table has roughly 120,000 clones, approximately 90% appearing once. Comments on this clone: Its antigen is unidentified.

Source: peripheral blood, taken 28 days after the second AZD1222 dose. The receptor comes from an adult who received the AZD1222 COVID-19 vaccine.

The CDR3 DNA reads as TGTGCCAGCAGTTTAAGGGGGCTTGAGACCCAGTACTTC. Its protein product is CASSLRGLETQYF. This chain connects TRBV12-3 or TRBV12-4 to TRBJ2-5; 7 bases line up with TRBD1. The CDR3 is 13 amino acids. V was pared by 2 bases and J by 5 bases, with 2 bases of the junction left unmatched.